This T cell receptor (beta chain) derives from a study of glioma-infiltrating T cells listed by TCRdb under 2016. Background on the whole study: TCR alpha- and beta-chain repertoires were sequenced from glioma tissue, non-neoplastic brain tissue and matched peripheral blood mononuclear cells. To measure how far tissue and blood T-cell populations diverged, each tissue-infiltrating repertoire was compared against the peripheral blood repertoire of the same patient. Three low-grade glioma patients, roughly eight primary glioblastoma patients, and three non-glioma patients who contributed non-neoplastic brain tissue made up the paired cohort.

The investigation overall reported the following: Very few CDR3 sequences were found to be shared between tissue and blood, and this scarcity was attributed to high CDR3 diversity and limited sampling. Small numbers underpinned the group comparisons: under ten glioblastoma patients, three low-grade glioma patients and three non-neoplastic patients. VJ-independent divergence between tissue and blood was below expectation in non-neoplastic patients but above expectation in all gliomas, especially low-grade gliomas.

Measured from the cysteine to the phenylalanine, the CDR3 is 12 residues long. Kept here is only the CDR3 DNA, which spans 36 bases and is read in frame from base 1. V drops 6 bases and J drops 7 bases, leaving 10 bases in between. Reading the germline V gene (reference sequence) gives CDR1 LNHDA and CDR2 SQIVND. The iRepertoire nested amplicon-rescue multiplex PCR (arm-PCR) platform was used to amplify TCR alpha and beta CDR3 regions from RNA. The input for one-step reverse transcription and amplification was about 100-450 ng of either tissue mRNA or PBMC total RNA. After bead purification, a secondary multiplex PCR added Illumina adapters, and libraries were gel-purified between 200 and 400 bp. Libraries carried internal 6-nucleotide barcodes used for demultiplexing. Sequencing of the libraries was done on an Illumina MiSeq using 2x220 or 2x250 nucleotide paired-end reads. Under the source paper's analysis protocol: Paired reads were merged using FLASH 1.2.11 and were aligned to the GRCh37 human genome using BWA-MEM, after which TRA and TRB reads were extracted. For V and J assignment, an IMGT-derived reference of cassette sequences and CDR3 motifs that included pseudogenes was used. Three-frame translation of reads was performed, and productive CDR3s were defined as those with a C...FGXG motif and no stop codons. A clonotype was defined as a unique combination of a V-J cassette pair and a CDR3 amino acid sequence. Hamming distance filtering was applied to reads, with thresholds set by the sequence error rate of each sample in mapped regions. TCRdb reran the public reads through fastp at Q25 and MiXCR, keeping productive beta chains. Merged by CDR3 protein, the rows form single entries marked with the most common genes and DNA. These V and J calls rely on TCRdb rather than the paper's analysis. This sample gives roughly 200,000 distinct CDR3 sequences in total; roughly 32% of them show up just once. The top ten hold roughly a fifth of the sample.

A note on this clonotype: This receptor's antigen is unknown. No much larger clone is present one base from it, and per-base qualities are unavailable.

Sample: glioma tissue, nonneoplastic brain tissue, or PBMCs (not recorded which). The rearranged segments are TRBV19 and TRBJ1-5, with the D segment identity uncertain. The source is a human donor with low-grade glioma or glioblastoma, undergoing nonglioma brain surgery, or in good health (not recorded which). For the CDR3, the sequence is CASRAGSQPQHF. The DNA sequence is TGTGCCAGTAGGGCGGGGAGCCAGCCCCAGCATTTT.